This entry features one TCR beta chain sequence. Its antigen is unidentified. MiXCR was run by TCRdb on the 5' RACE reads, yielding one entry per CDR3 protein. The data hold 400,000 to 650,000 distinct CDR3 sequences, with 21% observed a single time. V gave up 6 bases and J gave up 2 bases; unmatched junction bases: 3. Germline CDR1 reads SGHRS; CDR2 reads YFSETQ. This CDR3 contains 14 residues. This specimen belongs to a study of T cells after yellow fever vaccination. The wider study: SMART-Seq v4 Ultra Low Input served to prepare low-cell-number fractions. Overall study findings and caveats: Abundant clonotypes from the bulk population could get into FACS-sorted repertoires as contaminants. By day 5 rather than day 15, the secondary response had peaked, though it was weaker.

Material: PBMCs, obtained roughly 20 days after the first yellow fever vaccination. This chain uses TRBV5-1 with TRBJ2-2; 8 bases map to TRBD1. This receptor was taken from a man aged 18-30 years who received the YFV17D yellow fever vaccine. CDR3 amino acids: CASMQGANTGELFF. DNA of the CDR3: TGCGCCAGCATGCAGGGGGCAAACACCGGGGAGCTGTTTTTT.